Below, 12 T cell receptor beta chains from the same sample are listed, as sequenced in a study of blood T cells in healthy people across ages. Primers used in a second PCR of about 7 to 12 cycles were a sample-barcoded 5' primer and a J-beta primer mix. MiXCR, run by TCRdb on the 5' RACE reads, gives a single entry per CDR3 protein. The sample records more than 900,000 distinct CDR3 sequences, almost 30% being singletons. This sample was also put to use in a study of T cells of mothers and their children.

The sample taken for sequencing was blood. Receptors were obtained from a woman aged 40-49 years in good health.

The V call is TRBV20-1, the J call TRBJ1-5, with D possibly being TRBD1 (6 bases). Germline-derived CDR1 and CDR2 are DFQATT and SNEGSKA (reference sequence). The CDR3 totals 16 residues. Trimming left V 3 bases short and J 3 bases short, with 18 bases between. DNA of the CDR3: TGCAGTGCTAGTTCCGACGAGGGGGGAAACAATCAGCCCCAGCATTTT. Amino acid sequence: CSASSDEGGNNQPQHF.

The chain is built from TRBV6-1 and TRBJ1-2; 7 positions agree with TRBD1. Losses at the gene ends were 9 bases for V and 4 bases for J; bases not matched to a gene: 11. The germline V gene has CDR1 MNHNS and CDR2 SASEGT. The CDR3 spans 14 residues. The CDR3 region has the DNA TGTGCCAGTTTCGGGGGACAGTGGGTCTATGGCTACACCTTC. This translates into CASFGGQWVYGYTF.

This clonotype was recorded at least ten times. This chain uses TRBV15 with TRBJ1-2; no definite D call. With 1 base removed from V and 8 bases from J, the gap between germline ends came to 14 bases. This CDR3 contains 14 residues. Germline CDR1 is LNHNV and CDR2 is YYDKDF (reference sequence). The CDR3 is CATSRGNDNEGYTF. The CDR3, as DNA: TGTGCCACCAGCAGAGGGAATGATAATGAAGGCTACACCTTC.

This clonotype is medium-sized (0.01 to 0.1%). The CDR3 region has the DNA TGCAGCGTTGATTCACCTCAAGGCACAGATACGCAGTATTTT. Encoded protein: CSVDSPQGTDTQYF. The rearrangement joins TRBV29-1 to TRBJ2-3; no reliable D call. The germline CDR1 and CDR2 sequences are SQVTM and ANQGSEA. V was clipped by 3 bases and J by 1 base, with 11 bases between them. The CDR3 length is 14 residues.

This clonotype was counted ten times or more. This chain links TRBV7-8 with TRBJ2-7; D uncertain. V lost 4 bases and J 0 bases, leaving 7 bases between the germline ends. The CDR3 covers 13 residues. Germline CDR1 reads SGHVS; CDR2 reads FQNEAQ. CDR3 in amino acids: CASSSYSSYEQYF. The CDR3 region has the DNA TGTGCCAGCAGCTCCTACAGCTCCTACGAGCAGTACTTC.

This clonotype was detected many times. V and J are TRBV5-6 and TRBJ2-3; 7 bases align to TRBD1. The germline V gene encodes CDR1 SGHDT and CDR2 YYEEEE. With 4 bases clipped from V and 4 bases from J, the junction kept 3 bases outside the gene matches. This CDR3 region has 13 residues. CDR3 DNA sequence: TGTGCCAGCAGCCCCGACAGGGCAGATACGCAGTATTTT. Amino acid sequence: CASSPDRADTQYF. Variable domain in full (rest from reference TRBV5-6 and TRBJ2-3): DAGVTQSPTHLIKTRGQQVTLRCSPKSGHDTVSWYQQALGQGPQFIFQYYEEEERQRGNFPDRFSGHQFPNYSSELNVNALLLGDSALYLCASSPDRADTQYFGPGTRLTVL.

This clonotype has ten or more counts. The chain combines TRBV10-3 with TRBJ2-7; D perhaps matches TRBD2 (5 bases). The germline gives CDR1 ENHRY, CDR2 SYGVKD. This CDR3 has 16 amino acids. V was clipped by 2 bases and J by 0 bases, with 14 bases between them. The CDR3 loop reads CAISEVGKGSSYEQYF. The CDR3 nucleotides read TGTGCCATCAGTGAGGTCGGGAAGGGATCCTCCTACGAGCAGTACTTC.

This clonotype was counted a few times. The CDR3 sequence is CASSSGPSGTQYF. Here the CDR3 DNA reads TGTGCCAGCAGTTCGGGACCCTCGGGTACGCAGTATTTT. This sequence joins TRBV28 and TRBJ2-3, with D perhaps assigned TRBD1 or TRBD2 (5 bases each). Germline V gene sequence: CDR1 MDHEN, CDR2 SYDVKM. Trimming removed 4 bases at V and 8 bases at J, with 13 bases between. CDR3 length equals 13 residues.

This clonotype has a count of ten or more. The V and J genes are TRBV20-1 and TRBJ2-3, with 12 bases that match TRBD2. The ends lost 5 bases at V and 8 bases at J; junction bases unmatched: 14. The V gene's germline CDR1 is DFQATT and CDR2 SNEGSKA (reference sequence). The CDR3 extends over 16 amino acids. The CDR3 is CSAPPAASGGAVTQYF. Here the CDR3 DNA reads TGCAGTGCTCCCCCCGCGGCTAGCGGGGGGGCGGTTACGCAGTATTTT.

The chain is built from TRBV20-1 and TRBJ1-1, with D tentatively TRBD1 (5 bases). Per germline, CDR1 DFQATT and CDR2 SNEGSKA (reference sequence). The CDR3 covers 15 residues. Deletions cut 5 bases from V and 5 bases from J, with 21 bases between. CDR3 in amino acids: CSAGRTRRGWTEAFF. The CDR3 nucleotides are TGCAGTGCTGGACGCACAAGACGGGGGTGGACTGAAGCTTTCTTT.

The genes are TRBV19 and TRBJ2-7, with D unclear. The germline V gene has CDR1 LNHDA and CDR2 SQIVND (reference sequence). The CDR3 sequence is 13 residues long. V was clipped by 8 bases and J by 9 bases, with 20 bases between them. CDR3 sequence: CASSVDTGVLQYF. In nucleotides, the CDR3 is TGTGCCAGTTCTGTCGACACCGGAGTCTTGCAGTACTTC.

The genes are TRBV20-1 and TRBJ2-5, with 12 bases that match TRBD2. Germline V gene lookup returns CDR1 DFQATT and CDR2 SNEGSKA (reference sequence). The CDR3 has 17 amino acids. V shed 6 bases and J 5 bases; nucleotides not matched to a gene: 16. DNA for the CDR3: TGCAGTGCCTCCACCGCCGGCCTCCTAGCGGGGGGGGAGACCCAGTACTTC. Protein product: CSASTAGLLAGGETQYF.